One sample yielded the 16 T cell receptor beta chains listed below, sequenced in a study of blood T cell repertoires in COVID-19. Assay used: immunoSEQ multiplex PCR; TCRdb lists only in-frame clones, some missing. This sample yields approximately 58,000 clones, of which roughly 90% are seen a single time; about 3.1% belongs to the top ten. The sequenced material came from peripheral blood. The receptors shown here come from a human donor in a cohort sampled during active COVID-19.

The CDR3 sequence: CAWSPGQGSTEAFF. The CDR3 DNA sequence: TGTGCCTGGAGCCCAGGGCAGGGGAGTACTGAAGCTTTCTTT. The chain combines TRBV30 with TRBJ1-1; D is perhaps TRBD1 (6 bases). Germline V gene lookup returns CDR1 GTSNPN and CDR2 SVGIG (reference sequence). V lost 3 bases and J 5 bases, leaving 16 bases between the germline ends. The CDR3 has 14 amino acids. The full variable domain, rest sourced from reference TRBV30 and TRBJ1-1, is SQTIHQWPATLVQPVGSPLSLECTVEGTSNPNLYWYRQAAGRGLQLLFYSVGIGQISSEVPQNLSASRPQDRQFILSSKKLLLSDSGFYLCAWSPGQGSTEAFFGQGTRLTVV.

The chain uses TRBV18 and TRBJ2-3, with 7 bases lining up with TRBD1. The trim removed 5 bases at V and 4 bases at J, leaving 3 bases unmatched. In germline, CDR1 is KGHSH, CDR2 LQKENI. The CDR3 sequence is 13 residues long. This CDR3 is CASSRQGPDTQYF. CDR3 in DNA: TGTGCCAGCTCAAGACAGGGACCAGATACGCAGTATTTT.

V is TRBV14 and J is TRBJ1-1; D possibly corresponds to TRBD1 (5 bases). Trimming left V 8 bases short and J 1 base short, with 11 bases between. The CDR3 has 13 amino acids. CDR1 and CDR2 (germline): SGHDN, FVKESK. Here the CDR3 reads CASRRGGNTEAFF. The CDR3 nucleotides are TGTGCCAGCCGGCGGGGCGGGAACACTGAAGCTTTCTTT.

The chain couples TRBV7-8 to TRBJ1-5, with 10 bases aligning to TRBD1. Germline lookup yields CDR1 SGHVS and CDR2 FQNEAQ. The CDR3 is 15 residues long. J lost 2 bases, V lost 3 bases, and 1 base had no gene match. DNA for the CDR3: TGTGCCAGCAGCTTCGGACAGGGGGGCAATCAGCCCCAGCATTTT. Translated, it gives CASSFGQGGNQPQHF.

This clone was seen more than once but under ten times. V and J are TRBV7-9 and TRBJ1-1; no firm D call. The CDR3 extends over 12 amino acids. Trimming removed 3 bases from V and 7 bases from J, with 9 bases in between. Per the germline V gene, CDR1 is SEHNR and CDR2 is FQNEAQ (reference sequence). The CDR3 is CASSFGEGEAFF. CDR3 nucleotides: TGTGCCAGCAGCTTTGGGGAGGGTGAAGCTTTCTTT.

In its sample, this clone was seen once. The chain joins TRBV28 to TRBJ1-4; D not resolved. The CDR3 length is 13 residues. Trimming stripped 7 bases from V and 5 bases from J, with 11 bases between. CDR1 and CDR2 from the germline V gene are MDHEN and SYDVKM. The CDR3 sequence is CASISSGNEKLFF. Here the CDR3 DNA reads TGTGCCAGCATTTCGTCCGGGAATGAAAAACTGTTTTTT.

CDR3 region: CASSVDRRQPQHF. The DNA for the CDR3 is TGTGCCAGCAGCGTTGACAGAAGACAGCCCCAGCATTTT. This rearrangement joins TRBV11-2 to TRBJ1-5; tentatively, D is TRBD1 (5 bases). CDR3 length equals 13 residues. V shed 5 bases and J shed 7 bases, with 12 bases lying between them. In germline, CDR1 is SGHAT, CDR2 FQNNGV.

The chain couples TRBV6-4 to TRBJ2-3; unclear D gene. The CDR3 extends over 14 amino acids. Trimming removed 2 bases from V and 5 bases from J, with 11 bases in between. The germline V gene has CDR1 MRHNA and CDR2 SNTAGT. CDR3 sequence: CASSDPGLGDTQYF. DNA for the CDR3: TGTGCCAGCAGTGACCCGGGTCTGGGAGATACGCAGTATTTT.

This clone was seen only once. CDR3 nucleotides: TGCGCCAGCAGCCCAGGGACAGGAGTTGGGGCCAACGTCCTGACTTTC. It is translated as CASSPGTGVGANVLTF. This sequence joins TRBV4-1 and TRBJ2-6; 8 bases are shared with TRBD1. The V segment lost 4 bases and the J segment 3 bases; nucleotides outside the gene matches: 5. The CDR3 is made up of 16 amino acids. The V gene's germline CDR1 is MGHRA and CDR2 YSYEKL.

The CDR3 sequence: CASSSMDRAAFF. The CDR3 coding sequence is TGTGCCAGCAGTTCGATGGACAGGGCAGCTTTCTTT. The chain couples TRBV6-5 to TRBJ1-1, with 8 bases matching TRBD1. Germline loops: CDR1 MNHEY, CDR2 SVGAGI. This CDR3 comprises 12 residues. V shed 4 bases, J shed 10 bases, and the junction held 5 bases outside the gene matches.

Comment on this clone: Other DNA sequences in the sample encode the same CDR3. This chain uses TRBV10-3 with TRBJ1-1; tentative D call: TRBD1 (5 bases). V shed 0 bases and J shed 11 bases, with 10 bases lying between them. Germline CDR1 ENHRY, CDR2 SYGVKD. This CDR3 region has 12 residues. CDR3: CAISESEGRAFF. For the CDR3, the DNA is TGTGCCATCAGTGAGTCTGAGGGGAGGGCTTTCTTT.

This chain uses TRBV7-2 with TRBJ2-4; a weak D match, TRBD1 (6 bases). The germline CDR1 and CDR2 sequences are SGHTA and FQGNSA. V lost 3 bases and J 8 bases, leaving 14 bases between the germline ends. The CDR3 has 14 residues. The CDR3 loop reads CASSFTGRGDIQYF. In nucleotides, the CDR3 is TGTGCCAGCAGCTTTACAGGGCGCGGAGACATTCAGTACTTC.

V usage is TRBV11-2 and J usage is TRBJ2-7; tentative D call: TRBD2 (7 bases). Trimming shortened V by 3 bases and J by 0 bases, and 9 bases separated the two germline ends. This CDR3 contains 14 residues. Germline-derived CDR1 and CDR2 are SGHAT and FQNNGV. CDR3 in amino acids: CASSLGGGSYEQYF. The CDR3 region has the DNA TGTGCCAGCAGCTTGGGAGGGGGCTCCTACGAGCAGTACTTC.

The CDR3 nucleotides read TGTGCCAGCTCACCTACGGGGGGCGGACGCTACAATGAGCAGTTCTTC. Its translation: CASSPTGGGRYNEQFF. The chain joins TRBV18 to TRBJ2-1; TRBD2 is a possible D gene (7 bases). This CDR3 has 16 amino acids. Germline V lookup: CDR1 KGHSH, CDR2 LQKENI. Trimming pared 3 bases from V and 3 bases from J, leaving 15 bases between.

This clone was seen only once. The DNA of the CDR3 is TGTGCCAGCAGCGTAGTTAGCCTCGCCTTAGGGGGGGGGAACACCGGGGAGCTGTTTTTT. Translating it yields CASSVVSLALGGGNTGELFF. This rearrangement joins TRBV9 to TRBJ2-2; D might be TRBD2 (7 bases). The germline gives CDR1 SGDLS, CDR2 YYNGEE. V was cut by 0 bases and J by 1 base, with 22 bases left in between. CDR3 length equals 20 residues.

V usage is TRBV7-9 and J usage is TRBJ1-4, with 10 bases that match TRBD1. The CDR3 runs to 15 residues. The J segment lost 8 bases and the V segment lost 0 bases, leaving 3 bases of the junction unmatched. In germline, CDR1 is SEHNR, CDR2 FQNEAQ (reference sequence). This CDR3 reads CASSLATGGGEKLFF. The CDR3 DNA reads TGTGCCAGCAGCTTAGCGACAGGGGGCGGGGAAAAACTGTTTTTT.